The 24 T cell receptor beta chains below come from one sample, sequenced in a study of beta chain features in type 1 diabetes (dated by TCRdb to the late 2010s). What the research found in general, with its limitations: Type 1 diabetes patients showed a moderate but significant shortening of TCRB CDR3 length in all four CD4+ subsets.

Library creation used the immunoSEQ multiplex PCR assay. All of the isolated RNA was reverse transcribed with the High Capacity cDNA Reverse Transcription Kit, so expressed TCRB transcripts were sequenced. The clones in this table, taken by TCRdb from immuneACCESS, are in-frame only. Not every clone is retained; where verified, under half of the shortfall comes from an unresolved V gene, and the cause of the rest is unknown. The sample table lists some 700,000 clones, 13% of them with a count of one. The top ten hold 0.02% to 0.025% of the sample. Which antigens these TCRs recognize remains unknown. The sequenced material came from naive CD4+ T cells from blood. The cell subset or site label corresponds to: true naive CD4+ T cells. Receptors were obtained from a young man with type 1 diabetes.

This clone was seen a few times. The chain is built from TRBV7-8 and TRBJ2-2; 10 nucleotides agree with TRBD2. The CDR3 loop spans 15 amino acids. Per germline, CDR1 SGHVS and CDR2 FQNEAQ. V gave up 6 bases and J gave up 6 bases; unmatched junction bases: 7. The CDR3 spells CASSPTSGVSGELFF. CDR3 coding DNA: TGTGCCAGCAGTCCAACTAGCGGGGTTTCCGGGGAGCTGTTTTTT.

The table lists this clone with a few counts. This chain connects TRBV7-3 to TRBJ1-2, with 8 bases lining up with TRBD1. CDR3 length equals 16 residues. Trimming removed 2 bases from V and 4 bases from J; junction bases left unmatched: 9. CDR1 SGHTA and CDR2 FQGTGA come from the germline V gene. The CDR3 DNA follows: TGTGCCAGCAGCTTATCGCAGGGGGCAATAAGCTATGGCTACACCTTC. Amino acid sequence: CASSLSQGAISYGYTF. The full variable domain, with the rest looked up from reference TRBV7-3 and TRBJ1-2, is GAGVSQTPSNKVTEKGKYVELRCDPISGHTALYWYRQSLGQGPEFLIYFQGTGAADDSGLPNDRFFAVRPEGSVSTLKIQRTERGDSAVYLCASSLSQGAISYGYTFGSGTRLTVV.

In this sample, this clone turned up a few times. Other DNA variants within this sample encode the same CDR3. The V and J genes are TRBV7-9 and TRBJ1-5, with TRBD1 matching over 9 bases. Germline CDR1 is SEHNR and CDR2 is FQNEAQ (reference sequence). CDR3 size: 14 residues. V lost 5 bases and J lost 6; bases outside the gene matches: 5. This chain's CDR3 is CASSVGQGPQPQHF. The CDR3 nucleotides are TGTGCCAGCAGCGTCGGACAGGGGCCTCAGCCCCAGCATTTT. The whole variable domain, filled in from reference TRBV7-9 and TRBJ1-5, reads DTGVSQNPRHKITKRGQNVTFRCDPISEHNRLYWYRQTLGQGPEFLTYFQNEAQLEKSRLLSDRFSAERPKGSFSTLEIQRTEQGDSAMYLCASSVGQGPQPQHFGDGTRLSIL.

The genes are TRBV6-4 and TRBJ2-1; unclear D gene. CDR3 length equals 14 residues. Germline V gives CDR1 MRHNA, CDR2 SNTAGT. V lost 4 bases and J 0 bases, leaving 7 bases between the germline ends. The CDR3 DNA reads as TGTGCCAGCAGTGCGGCTAGCTCCTACAATGAGCAGTTCTTC. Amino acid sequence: CASSAASSYNEQFF.

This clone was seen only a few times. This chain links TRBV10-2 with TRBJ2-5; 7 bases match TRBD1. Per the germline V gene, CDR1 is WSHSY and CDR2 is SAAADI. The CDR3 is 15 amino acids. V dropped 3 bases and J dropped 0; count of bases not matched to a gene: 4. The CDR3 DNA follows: TGCGCCAGCAGTGACGGGACAGCGTACCAAGAGACCCAGTACTTC. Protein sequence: CASSDGTAYQETQYF.

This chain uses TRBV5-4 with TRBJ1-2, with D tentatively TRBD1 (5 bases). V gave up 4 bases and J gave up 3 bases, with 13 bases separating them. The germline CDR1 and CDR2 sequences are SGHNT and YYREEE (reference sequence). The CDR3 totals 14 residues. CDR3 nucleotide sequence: TGTGCCAGCAGCACCGACAGTCGAGACTATGGCTACACCTTC. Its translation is CASSTDSRDYGYTF.

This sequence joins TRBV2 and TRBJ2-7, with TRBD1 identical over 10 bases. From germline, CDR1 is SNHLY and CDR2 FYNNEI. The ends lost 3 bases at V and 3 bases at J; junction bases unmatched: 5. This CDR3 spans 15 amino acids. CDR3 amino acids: CASSETGTGVYEQYF. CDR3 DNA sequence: TGTGCCAGCAGTGAGACCGGGACAGGGGTCTACGAGCAGTACTTC.

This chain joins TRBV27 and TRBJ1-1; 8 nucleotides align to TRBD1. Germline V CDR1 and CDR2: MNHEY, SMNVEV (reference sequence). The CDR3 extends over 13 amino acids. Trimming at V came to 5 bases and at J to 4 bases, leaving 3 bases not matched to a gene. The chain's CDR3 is CASSRTGPTEAFF. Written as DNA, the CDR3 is TGTGCCAGCAGTCGGACAGGGCCCACTGAAGCTTTCTTT.

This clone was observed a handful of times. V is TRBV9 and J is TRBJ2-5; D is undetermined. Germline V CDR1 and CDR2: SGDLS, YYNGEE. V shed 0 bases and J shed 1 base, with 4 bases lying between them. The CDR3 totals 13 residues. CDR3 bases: TGTGCCAGCAGCGTAGACATCCAAGAGACCCAGTACTTC. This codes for CASSVDIQETQYF.

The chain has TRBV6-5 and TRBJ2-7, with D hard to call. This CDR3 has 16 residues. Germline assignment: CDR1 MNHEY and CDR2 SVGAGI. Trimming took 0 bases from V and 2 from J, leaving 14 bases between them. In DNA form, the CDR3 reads TGTGCCAGCAGTTACTCGGGCATTTGGACCGCCTACGAGCAGTACTTC. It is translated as CASSYSGIWTAYEQYF.

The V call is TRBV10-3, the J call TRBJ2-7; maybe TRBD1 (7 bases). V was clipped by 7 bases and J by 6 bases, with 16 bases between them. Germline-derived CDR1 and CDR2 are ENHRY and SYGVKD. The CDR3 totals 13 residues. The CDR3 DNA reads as TGTGCCATCATTGGCTCGGAGGGGGCCGAGCAGTACTTC. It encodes CAIIGSEGAEQYF.

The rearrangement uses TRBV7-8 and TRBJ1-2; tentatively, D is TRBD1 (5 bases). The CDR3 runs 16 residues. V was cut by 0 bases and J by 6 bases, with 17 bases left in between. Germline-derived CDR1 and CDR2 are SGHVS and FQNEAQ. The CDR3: CASSLAGPRGWHGYTF. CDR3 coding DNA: TGTGCCAGCAGCTTAGCGGGACCGCGAGGTTGGCATGGCTACACCTTC.

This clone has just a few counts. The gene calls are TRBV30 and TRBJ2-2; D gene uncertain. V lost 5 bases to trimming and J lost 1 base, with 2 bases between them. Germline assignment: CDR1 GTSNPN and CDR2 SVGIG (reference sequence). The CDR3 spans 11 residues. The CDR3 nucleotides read TGTGCCTGGGGGAACACCGGGGAGCTGTTTTTT. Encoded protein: CAWGNTGELFF.

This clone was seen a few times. Written as DNA, the CDR3 is TGCAGCGTTCGGTCTAGATGGGGAAACTATGGCTACACCTTC. Translation: CSVRSRWGNYGYTF. This sequence joins TRBV29-1 and TRBJ1-2, with D unresolved. Germline CDR1 is SQVTM and CDR2 is ANQGSEA. The CDR3 is 14 amino acids. Trimming left V 5 bases short and J 2 bases short, with 15 bases between.

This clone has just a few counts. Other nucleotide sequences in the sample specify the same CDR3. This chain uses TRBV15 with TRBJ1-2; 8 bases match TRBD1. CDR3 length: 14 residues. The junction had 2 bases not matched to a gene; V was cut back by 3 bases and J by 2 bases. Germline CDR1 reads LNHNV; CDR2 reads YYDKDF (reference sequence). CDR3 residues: CATSSRQGNYGYTF. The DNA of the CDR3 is TGTGCCACCAGCAGCAGACAGGGGAACTATGGCTACACCTTC.

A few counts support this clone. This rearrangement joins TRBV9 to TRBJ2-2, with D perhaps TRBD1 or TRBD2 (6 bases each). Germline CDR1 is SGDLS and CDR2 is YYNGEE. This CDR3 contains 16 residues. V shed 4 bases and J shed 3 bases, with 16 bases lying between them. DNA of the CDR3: TGTGCCAGCAGCATCAGTCGGGGGCCCTACACCGGGGAGCTGTTTTTT. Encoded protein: CASSISRGPYTGELFF.

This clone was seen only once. The CDR3 region is CASSVDRVYQETQYF. As DNA, the CDR3 is TGTGCCAGCAGCGTGGACAGGGTGTACCAAGAGACCCAGTACTTC. This rearrangement joins TRBV7-9 to TRBJ2-5, with 8 bases aligning to TRBD1. CDR3 length: 15 residues. CDR1 is SEHNR and CDR2 is FQNEAQ in the germline V gene (reference sequence). The V and J ends lost 5 bases and 0 bases, in that order; junction bases with no gene match: 5.

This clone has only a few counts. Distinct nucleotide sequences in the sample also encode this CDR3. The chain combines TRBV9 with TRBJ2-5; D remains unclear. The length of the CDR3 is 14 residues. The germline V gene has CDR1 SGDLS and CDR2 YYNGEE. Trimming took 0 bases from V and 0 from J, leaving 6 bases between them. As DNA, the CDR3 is TGTGCCAGCAGCGTAGGTGTCTACCAAGAGACCCAGTACTTC. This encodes CASSVGVYQETQYF.

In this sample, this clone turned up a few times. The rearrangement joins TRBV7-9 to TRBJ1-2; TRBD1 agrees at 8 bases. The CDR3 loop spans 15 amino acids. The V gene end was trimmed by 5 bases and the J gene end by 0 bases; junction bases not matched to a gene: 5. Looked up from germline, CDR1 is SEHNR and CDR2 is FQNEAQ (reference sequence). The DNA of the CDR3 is TGTGCCAGCAGCCCCGGACAGGGAGCTAACTATGGCTACACCTTC. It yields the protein CASSPGQGANYGYTF. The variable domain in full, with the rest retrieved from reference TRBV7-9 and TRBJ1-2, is DTGVSQNPRHKITKRGQNVTFRCDPISEHNRLYWYRQTLGQGPEFLTYFQNEAQLEKSRLLSDRFSAERPKGSFSTLEIQRTEQGDSAMYLCASSPGQGANYGYTFGSGTRLTVV.

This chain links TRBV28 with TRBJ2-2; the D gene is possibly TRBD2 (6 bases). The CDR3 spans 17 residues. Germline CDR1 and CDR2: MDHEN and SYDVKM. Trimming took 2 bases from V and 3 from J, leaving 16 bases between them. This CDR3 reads CASSLGGAQLYTGELFF. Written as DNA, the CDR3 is TGTGCCAGCAGTTTAGGCGGGGCCCAACTATACACCGGGGAGCTGTTTTTT.

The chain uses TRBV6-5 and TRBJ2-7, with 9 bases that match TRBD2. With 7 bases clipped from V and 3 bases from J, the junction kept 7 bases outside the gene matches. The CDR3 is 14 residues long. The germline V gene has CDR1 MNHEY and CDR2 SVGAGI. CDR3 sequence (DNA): TGTGCCAGCAACCTTAGCGGGGGAATCTACGAGCAGTACTTC. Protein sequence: CASNLSGGIYEQYF.

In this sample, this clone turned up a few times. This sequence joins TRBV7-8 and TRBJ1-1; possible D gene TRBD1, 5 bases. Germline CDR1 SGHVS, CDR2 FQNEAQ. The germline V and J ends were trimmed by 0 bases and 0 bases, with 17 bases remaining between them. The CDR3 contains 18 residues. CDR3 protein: CASSLALVRAGVNTEAFF. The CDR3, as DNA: TGTGCCAGCAGCTTAGCACTGGTCAGGGCGGGAGTGAACACTGAAGCTTTCTTT. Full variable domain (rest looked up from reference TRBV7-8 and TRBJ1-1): GAGVSQSPRYKVAKRGQDVALRCDPISGHVSLFWYQQALGQGPEFLTYFQNEAQLDKSGLPSDRFFAERPEGSVSTLKIQRTQQEDSAVYLCASSLALVRAGVNTEAFFGQGTRLTVV.

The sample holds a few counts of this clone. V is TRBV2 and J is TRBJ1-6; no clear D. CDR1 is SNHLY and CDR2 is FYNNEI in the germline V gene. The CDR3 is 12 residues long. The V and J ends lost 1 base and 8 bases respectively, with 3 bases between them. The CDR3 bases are TGTGCCAGCAGTGAAGACCATTCACCCCTCCACTTT. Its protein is CASSEDHSPLHF.

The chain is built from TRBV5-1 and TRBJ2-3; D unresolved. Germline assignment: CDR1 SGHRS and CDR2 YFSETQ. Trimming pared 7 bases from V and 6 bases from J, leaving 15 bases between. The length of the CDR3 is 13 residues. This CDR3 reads CASRGAVVDTQYF. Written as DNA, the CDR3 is TGCGCCAGCCGCGGTGCGGTCGTGGATACGCAGTATTTT.